Shown below are 10 T cell receptor beta chains from a single sample sequenced in a study of radiotherapy plus CTLA-4 blockade in lung cancer. The table came from immunoSEQ multiplex PCR; TCRdb's copy has only in-frame clones and leaves some out. This sample has about 45,000 clones, with approximately 62% found just once. The sample in question was peripheral blood, obtained from a patient treated with radiotherapy plus ipilimumab. The receptors derive from a human donor with non-small cell lung cancer who had a partial response to radiotherapy plus ipilimumab.

This clone has a handful of counts. The chain is built from TRBV5-1 and TRBJ2-7, with TRBD1 matching over 12 bases. The CDR3 is made up of 14 amino acids. J was trimmed by 5 bases and V by 4 bases; bases with no gene match: 4. Germline CDR1 SGHRS, CDR2 YFSETQ. The CDR3 nucleotides read TGCGCCAGCAGCAAGGGACAGGGGGCCAACGAGCAGTACTTC. Translating gives CASSKGQGANEQYF.

CDR3 sequence reads: CASSLGAEPQHF. The CDR3 coding sequence is TGTGCCAGCAGCTTAGGTGCGGAGCCCCAGCATTTT. The chain uses TRBV7-2 and TRBJ1-5; D gene ambiguous. The germline V gene encodes CDR1 SGHTA and CDR2 FQGNSA. This CDR3 has 12 amino acids. V was shortened by 1 base and J by 8 bases, with 6 bases between the two germline ends.

The chain couples TRBV5-5 to TRBJ2-1; a weak D match, TRBD2 (6 bases). The CDR3 has 17 residues. In germline, CDR1 is SGHKS, CDR2 YYEKEE (reference sequence). The V gene lost 3 bases and the J gene lost 0 bases, with 16 bases spanning the gap. Here the CDR3 DNA reads TGTGCCAGCAGCTGGCCGTGGAGGGGTAGCTCCTACAATGAGCAGTTCTTC. This sequence encodes CASSWPWRGSSYNEQFF.

This clone was picked up one time. CDR3 DNA sequence: TGCGCCAGCAGCCAAGAGTGGGGCGGGGGGAACAATGAGCAGTTCTTC. It encodes CASSQEWGGGNNEQFF. The chain combines TRBV4-1 with TRBJ2-1; 8 bases fit TRBD2. This CDR3 region has 16 residues. The V gene's germline CDR1 is MGHRA and CDR2 YSYEKL. The junction had 6 bases not matched to a gene; V was cut back by 0 bases and J by 5 bases.

This clone was recorded a few times. The chain links TRBV11-2 to TRBJ2-7; TRBD2 might be the D (5 bases). CDR3 length equals 14 residues. CDR1 and CDR2 (germline): SGHAT, FQNNGV. Trimming left V 5 bases short and J 5 bases short, with 16 bases between. The DNA of the CDR3 is TGTGCCAGCAGCACAACGGGGTTTTTGGACGAGCAGTACTTC. Protein: CASSTTGFLDEQYF.

This clone was observed a handful of times. The rearrangement joins TRBV27 to TRBJ1-1, with a possible D match to TRBD1 (5 bases). The CDR3 contains 14 residues. Germline loops: CDR1 MNHEY, CDR2 SMNVEV (reference sequence). V gave up 3 bases and J gave up 4 bases, with 12 bases separating them. The CDR3: CASSFGRVGTEAFF. The CDR3, as DNA: TGTGCCAGCAGTTTCGGCAGGGTGGGCACTGAAGCTTTCTTT.

The J gene is TRBJ2-2, the V gene TRBV7-2, with D perhaps matching TRBD2 (5 bases). This CDR3 has 16 residues. V lost 4 bases and J lost 4, with 16 bases in between. The germline V gene has CDR1 SGHTA and CDR2 FQGNSA. The CDR3 region has the DNA TGTGCCAGCAGCTCCCCGGACTCCGGAGGCACCGGGGAGCTGTTTTTT. It translates to CASSSPDSGGTGELFF.

J is TRBJ2-1 and V is TRBV27; D possibly corresponds to TRBD1 (5 bases). V was pared by 6 bases and J by 8 bases, with 11 bases between. Germline CDR1 is MNHEY and CDR2 is SMNVEV (reference sequence). The CDR3 extends over 12 amino acids. The CDR3 DNA is TGTGCCAGCAGCCCTACAGGTTATGAGCAGTTCTTC. This sequence encodes CASSPTGYEQFF.

This clone came up a few times. The CDR3 coding sequence is TGCGCCAGCAGCCAAGCACGGGACACAGATACGCAGTATTTT. It is translated as CASSQARDTDTQYF. The chain uses TRBV4-1 and TRBJ2-3, with TRBD2 as a possible D gene (5 bases). The CDR3 consists of 14 residues. Germline CDR1 is MGHRA and CDR2 is YSYEKL. V lost 1 base and J lost 2, with 7 bases in between.

The rearrangement links TRBV9 to TRBJ1-2; possibly TRBD1 for D (5 bases). The germline V gene has CDR1 SGDLS and CDR2 YYNGEE. With 3 bases removed from V and 6 bases from J, the gap between germline ends came to 6 bases. The CDR3 extends over 11 amino acids. CDR3 DNA sequence: TGTGCCAGCAGCGGGACAAATGGCTACACCTTC. Residues: CASSGTNGYTF.